A selection of T cell receptor beta chains follows, all from one sample in a study of Graves' ophthalmopathy and Graves' hyperthyroidism. TCRdb re-derived calls from the multiplex PCR reads in MiXCR, one entry per CDR3 protein. The data contain a few hundred thousand distinct CDR3 sequences, under 40% of them singletons. Sequenced: peripheral blood or thyroid tissue (not recorded which). These receptors were obtained from an adult man with Graves' hyperthyroidism. Each CDR3 is given with its conserved first and last residue. A D gene is named only where the DNA matches it firmly. Part of the rows lack a size; the others show once, few, many or a class for expanded clones.

TRBV7-3	TRBD2	TRBJ2-7	.	TGTGCCAGCAGCTCAGCGGGAGGCATCAATGAGCAGTACTTC	CASSSAGGINEQYF
TRBV29-1	.	TRBJ2-7	.	TGCAGTGCCGCGACAGTAATATACGAGCAGTACTTC	CSAATVIYEQYF
TRBV5-5	.	TRBJ1-5	many	TGTGCCAGCAGCTTGGGGCTGAGGTCGGAAAATCAGCCCCAGCATTTT	CASSLGLRSENQPQHF
TRBV9	TRBD2	TRBJ2-1	.	TGTGCCAGCAGCGTAGCTCCCCGGGCTAGCGGGAGCAATGAGCAGTTCTTC	CASSVAPRASGSNEQFF
TRBV5-1	.	TRBJ2-7	many	TGCGCCAGCAGCTTGGGGCCACGGGGAAGGATGTCCTACGAGCAGTACTTC	CASSLGPRGRMSYEQYF
TRBV5-1	.	TRBJ1-2	.	TGCGCCAGCAGCTTGGCCGGGAGGGGGGACAACTATGGCTACACCTTC	CASSLAGRGDNYGYTF
TRBV9	.	TRBJ2-5	many	TGTGCCAGCAGCCCAGGGGGGGGGCTGGAGACCCAGTACTTC	CASSPGGGLETQYF
TRBV7-4	.	TRBJ2-5	.	TGTGCCAGCAGCCAAGAACAAGGGACCCAGTACTTC	CASSQEQGTQYF
TRBV2	.	TRBJ2-3	.	TGTGCCAGCAGTTACTCGCCCCCAGGTGATACGCAGTATTTT	CASSYSPPGDTQYF
TRBV5-1	TRBD1	TRBJ1-2	.	TGCGCCAGCAGCCCGGGACAGGGGGTGTTGTATGGCTACACCTTC	CASSPGQGVLYGYTF
TRBV7-4	TRBD1	TRBJ1-5	.	TGTGCCAGCAGCTTCCGGGACAGGGGGGTCGGAGGCAATCAGCCCCAGCATTTT	CASSFRDRGVGGNQPQHF
TRBV7-2	TRBD1	TRBJ2-7	.	TGTGCCAGCAGCCTGCGACAGGGGTCAAATGAGCAGTACTTC	CASSLRQGSNEQYF
TRBV10-3	TRBD1	TRBJ1-2	once	TGTGCCACACCGGACAGGACATCTGGCTACACCTTC	CATPDRTSGYTF
TRBV10-3	.	TRBJ1-2	many	TGTGCCATCAGTGAGTCGGCAGGGTCGGATGGCTACACCTTC	CAISESAGSDGYTF
TRBV10-3	.	TRBJ1-2	.	TGTGCCATCAGTGCTAGAGGTGGCAGGGGTCATGGCTACACCTTC	CAISARGGRGHGYTF